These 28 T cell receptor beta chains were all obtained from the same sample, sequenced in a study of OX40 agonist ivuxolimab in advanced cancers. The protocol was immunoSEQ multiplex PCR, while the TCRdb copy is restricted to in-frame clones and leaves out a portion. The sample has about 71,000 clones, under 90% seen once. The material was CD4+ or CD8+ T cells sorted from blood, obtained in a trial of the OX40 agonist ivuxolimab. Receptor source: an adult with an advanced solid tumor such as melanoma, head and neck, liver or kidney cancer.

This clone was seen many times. CDR3 DNA sequence: TGTGCCAGCAGTGACTCTGAGAACAGGGGAGGCTACACCTTC. Encoded protein: CASSDSENRGGYTF. The J gene is TRBJ1-2, the V gene TRBV6-4; 7 nucleotides line up with TRBD1. The V and J ends lost 0 bases and 8 bases, in that order; junction bases with no gene match: 6. CDR1 is MRHNA and CDR2 is SNTAGT in the germline V gene. The CDR3 loop spans 14 amino acids.

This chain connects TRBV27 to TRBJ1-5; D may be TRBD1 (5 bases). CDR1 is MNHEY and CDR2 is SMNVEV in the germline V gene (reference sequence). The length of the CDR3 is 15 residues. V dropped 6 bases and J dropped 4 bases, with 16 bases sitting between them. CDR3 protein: CASSPGGKVNQPQHF. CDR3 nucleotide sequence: TGTGCCAGCAGCCCCGGGGGAAAGGTGAATCAGCCCCAGCATTTT.

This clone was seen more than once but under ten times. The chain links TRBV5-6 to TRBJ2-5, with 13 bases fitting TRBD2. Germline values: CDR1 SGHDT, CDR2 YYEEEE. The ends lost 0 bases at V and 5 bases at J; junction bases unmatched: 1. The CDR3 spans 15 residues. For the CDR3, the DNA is TGTGCCAGCAGCTTGGCGGGACTAGCGGGGGAGACCCAGTACTTC. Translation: CASSLAGLAGETQYF.

Here the CDR3 DNA reads TGTGCCAGCAGCCTCAAGGGGGGGGGTTCCTACAATGAGCAGTTCTTC. Encoded protein: CASSLKGGGSYNEQFF. The genes are TRBV6-6 and TRBJ2-1; perhaps TRBD2 as D (7 bases). The length of the CDR3 is 16 residues. Per the germline V gene, CDR1 is MNHNY and CDR2 is SVGAGI (reference sequence). V lost 6 bases and J lost 1, with 16 bases in between.

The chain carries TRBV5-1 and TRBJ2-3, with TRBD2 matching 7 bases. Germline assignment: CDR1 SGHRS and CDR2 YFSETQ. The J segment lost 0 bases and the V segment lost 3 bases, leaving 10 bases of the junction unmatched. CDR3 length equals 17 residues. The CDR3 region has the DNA TGCGCCAGCAGCTCCAACCCGGGGGGAGCTAGCACAGATACGCAGTATTTT. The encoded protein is CASSSNPGGASTDTQYF.

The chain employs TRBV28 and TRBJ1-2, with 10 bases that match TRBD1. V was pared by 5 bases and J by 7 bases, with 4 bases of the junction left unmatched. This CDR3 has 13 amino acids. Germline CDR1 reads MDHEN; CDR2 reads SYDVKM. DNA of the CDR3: TGTGCCAGCAGTGGGACAGGGGCCTCTGGCTACACCTTC. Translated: CASSGTGASGYTF.

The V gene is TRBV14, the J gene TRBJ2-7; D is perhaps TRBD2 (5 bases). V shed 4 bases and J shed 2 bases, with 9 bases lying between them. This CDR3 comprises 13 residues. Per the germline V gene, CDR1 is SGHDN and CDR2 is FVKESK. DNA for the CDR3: TGTGCCAGCAGCCTCCGGGGTGCCTACGAGCAGTACGTC. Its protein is CASSLRGAYEQYV.

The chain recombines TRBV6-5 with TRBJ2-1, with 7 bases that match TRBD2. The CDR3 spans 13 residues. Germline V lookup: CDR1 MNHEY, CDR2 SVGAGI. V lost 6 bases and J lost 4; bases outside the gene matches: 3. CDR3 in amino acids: CASRASGYNEQFF. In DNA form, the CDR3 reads TGTGCCAGCAGGGCTAGCGGATACAATGAGCAGTTCTTC.

This CDR3 is CARVPGQGRGEKLFF. The CDR3 coding sequence is TGCGCCAGAGTCCCGGGACAGGGTAGAGGGGAAAAACTGTTTTTT. This sequence joins TRBV10-1 and TRBJ1-4, with 9 bases aligning to TRBD1. The CDR3 extends over 15 amino acids. Germline trimming cut 9 bases from V and 8 bases from J; bases unmatched to any gene: 13. Germline loops: CDR1 WNHNN, CDR2 SYGVQD (reference sequence).

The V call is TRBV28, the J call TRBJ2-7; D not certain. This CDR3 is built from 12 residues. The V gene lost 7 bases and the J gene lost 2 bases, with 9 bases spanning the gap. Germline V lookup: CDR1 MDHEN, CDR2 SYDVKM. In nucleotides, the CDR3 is TGTGCCAGCACCCGTGGAACCTACGAGCAGTACTTC. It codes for CASTRGTYEQYF. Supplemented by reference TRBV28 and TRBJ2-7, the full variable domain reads DVKVTQSSRYLVKRTGEKVFLECVQDMDHENMFWYRQDPGLGLRLIYFSYDVKMKEKGDIPEGYSVSREKKERFSLILESASTNQTSMYLCASTRGTYEQYFGPGTRLTVT.

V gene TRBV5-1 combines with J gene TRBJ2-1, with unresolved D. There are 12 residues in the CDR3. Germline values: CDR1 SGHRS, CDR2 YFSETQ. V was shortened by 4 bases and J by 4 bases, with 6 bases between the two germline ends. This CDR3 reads CASSTNYNEQFF. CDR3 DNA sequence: TGCGCCAGCAGCACCAATTACAATGAGCAGTTCTTC. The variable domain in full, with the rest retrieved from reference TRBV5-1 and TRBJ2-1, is KAGVTQTPRYLIKTRGQQVTLSCSPISGHRSVSWYQQTPGQGLQFLFEYFSETQRNKGNFPGRFSGRQFSNSRSEMNVSTLELGDSALYLCASSTNYNEQFFGPGTRLTVL.

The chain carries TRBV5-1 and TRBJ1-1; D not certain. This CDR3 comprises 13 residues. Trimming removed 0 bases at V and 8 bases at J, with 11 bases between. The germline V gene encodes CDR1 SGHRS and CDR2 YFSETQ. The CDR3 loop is CASSLVGISEAFF. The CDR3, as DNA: TGCGCCAGCAGCTTGGTGGGTATCTCGGAAGCTTTCTTT.

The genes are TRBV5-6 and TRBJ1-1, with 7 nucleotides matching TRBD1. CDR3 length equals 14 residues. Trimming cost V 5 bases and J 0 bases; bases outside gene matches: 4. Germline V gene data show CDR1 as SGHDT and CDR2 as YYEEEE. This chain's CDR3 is CASRRTGMNTEAFF. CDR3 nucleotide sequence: TGTGCCAGCAGGCGGACAGGAATGAACACTGAAGCTTTCTTT. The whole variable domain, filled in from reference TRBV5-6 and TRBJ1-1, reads DAGVTQSPTHLIKTRGQQVTLRCSPKSGHDTVSWYQQALGQGPQFIFQYYEEEERQRGNFPDRFSGHQFPNYSSELNVNALLLGDSALYLCASRRTGMNTEAFFGQGTRLTVV.

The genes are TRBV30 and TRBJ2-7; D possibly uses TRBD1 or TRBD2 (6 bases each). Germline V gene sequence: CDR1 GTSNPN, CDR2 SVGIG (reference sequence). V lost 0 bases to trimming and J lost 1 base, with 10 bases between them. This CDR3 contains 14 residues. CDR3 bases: TGTGCCTGGAGTGTAGGGGGGCTGTCCTACGAGCAGTACTTC. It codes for CAWSVGGLSYEQYF.

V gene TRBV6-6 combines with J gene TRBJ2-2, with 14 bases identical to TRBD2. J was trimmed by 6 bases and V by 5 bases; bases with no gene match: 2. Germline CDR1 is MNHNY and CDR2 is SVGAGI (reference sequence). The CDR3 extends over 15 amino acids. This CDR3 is CASSRTSGGSGELFF. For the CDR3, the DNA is TGTGCCAGCAGTAGGACTAGCGGGGGGTCCGGGGAGCTGTTTTTT.

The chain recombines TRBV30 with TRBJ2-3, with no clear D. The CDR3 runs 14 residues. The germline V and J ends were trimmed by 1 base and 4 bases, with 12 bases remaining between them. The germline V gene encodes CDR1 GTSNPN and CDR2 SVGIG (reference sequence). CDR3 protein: CAWSATARADTQYF. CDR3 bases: TGTGCCTGGAGTGCTACGGCACGAGCAGATACGCAGTATTTT.

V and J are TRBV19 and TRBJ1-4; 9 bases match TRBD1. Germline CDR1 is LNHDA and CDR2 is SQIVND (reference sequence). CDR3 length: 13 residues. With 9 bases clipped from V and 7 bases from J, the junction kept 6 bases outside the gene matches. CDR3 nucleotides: TGTGCCAGCCGCGGACAGGGGAGTGAAAAACTGTTTTTT. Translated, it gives CASRGQGSEKLFF.

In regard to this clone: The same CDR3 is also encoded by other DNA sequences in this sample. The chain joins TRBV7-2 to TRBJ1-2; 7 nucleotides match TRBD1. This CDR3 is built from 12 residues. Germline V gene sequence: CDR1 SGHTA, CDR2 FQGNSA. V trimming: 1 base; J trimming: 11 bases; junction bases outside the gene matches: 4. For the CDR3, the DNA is TGTGCCAGCAGCTTAGTAGGGGGCGGATACACCTTC. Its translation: CASSLVGGGYTF.

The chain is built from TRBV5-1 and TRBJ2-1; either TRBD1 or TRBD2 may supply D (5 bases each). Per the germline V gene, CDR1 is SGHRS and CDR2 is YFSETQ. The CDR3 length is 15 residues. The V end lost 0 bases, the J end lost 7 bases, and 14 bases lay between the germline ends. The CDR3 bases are TGCGCCAGCAGCTTGGTGGGGACCCCTGAGAATGAGCAGTTCTTC. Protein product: CASSLVGTPENEQFF.

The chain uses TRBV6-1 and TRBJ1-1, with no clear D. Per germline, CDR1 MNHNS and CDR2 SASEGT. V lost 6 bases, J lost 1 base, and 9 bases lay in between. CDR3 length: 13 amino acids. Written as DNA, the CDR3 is TGTGCCAGCAGCCGTCAGCCGAACACTGAAGCTTTCTTT. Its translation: CASSRQPNTEAFF.

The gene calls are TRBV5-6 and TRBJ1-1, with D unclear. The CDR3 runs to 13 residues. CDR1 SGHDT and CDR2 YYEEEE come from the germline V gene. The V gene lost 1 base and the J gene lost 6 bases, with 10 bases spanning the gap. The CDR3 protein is CASSLSVGPEAFF. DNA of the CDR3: TGTGCCAGCAGCTTGTCGGTCGGGCCTGAAGCTTTCTTT.

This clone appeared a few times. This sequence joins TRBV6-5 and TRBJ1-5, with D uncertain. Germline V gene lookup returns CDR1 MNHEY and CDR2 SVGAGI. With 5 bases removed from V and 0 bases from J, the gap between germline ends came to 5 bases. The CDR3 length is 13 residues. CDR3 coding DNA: TGTGCCAGCAGTCTTGATAGCAATCAGCCCCAGCATTTT. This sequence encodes CASSLDSNQPQHF.

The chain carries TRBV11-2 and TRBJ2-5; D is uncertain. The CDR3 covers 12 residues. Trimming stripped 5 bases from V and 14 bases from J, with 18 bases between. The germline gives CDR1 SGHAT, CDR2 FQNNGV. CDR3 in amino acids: CASSVTRDLGYF. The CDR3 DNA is TGTGCCAGCAGCGTAACGAGAGACCTCGGTTACTTC.

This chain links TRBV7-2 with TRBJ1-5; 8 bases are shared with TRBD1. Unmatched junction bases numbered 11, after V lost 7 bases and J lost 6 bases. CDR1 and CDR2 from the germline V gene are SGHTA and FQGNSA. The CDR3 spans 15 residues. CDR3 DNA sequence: TGTGCCAGCACCGTCGGCAGGGGGCATGCTCAGCCCCAGCATTTT. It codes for CASTVGRGHAQPQHF.

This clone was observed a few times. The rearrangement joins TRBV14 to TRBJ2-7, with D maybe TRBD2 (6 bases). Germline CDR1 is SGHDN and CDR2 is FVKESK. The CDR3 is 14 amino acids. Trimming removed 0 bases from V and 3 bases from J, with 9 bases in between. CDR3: CASSQDSTSYEQYF. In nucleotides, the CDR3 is TGTGCCAGCAGCCAAGATTCGACTAGCTACGAGCAGTACTTC.

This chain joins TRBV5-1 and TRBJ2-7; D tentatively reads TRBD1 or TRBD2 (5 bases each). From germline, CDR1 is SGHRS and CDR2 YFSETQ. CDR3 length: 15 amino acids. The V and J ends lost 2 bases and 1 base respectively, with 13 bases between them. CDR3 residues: CASSFGDRSSYEQYV. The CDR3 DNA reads TGCGCCAGCAGCTTTGGGGACCGTTCATCCTACGAGCAGTACGTC.

CDR3 sequence reads: CASSSLRRDTSNYGYTF. The DNA for the CDR3 is TGTGCCAGCAGCTCCTTACGGCGGGACACCTCTAACTATGGCTACACCTTC. The J gene is TRBJ1-2, the V gene TRBV11-2, with D perhaps matching TRBD1 (6 bases). The CDR3 has 17 amino acids. Germline loops: CDR1 SGHAT, CDR2 FQNNGV. With 4 bases removed from V and 0 bases from J, the gap between germline ends came to 18 bases.

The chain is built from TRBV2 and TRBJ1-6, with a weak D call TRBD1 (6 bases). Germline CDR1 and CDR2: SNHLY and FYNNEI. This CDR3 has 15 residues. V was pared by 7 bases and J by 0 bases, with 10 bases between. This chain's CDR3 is CASTRDTSYNSPLHF. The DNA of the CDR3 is TGTGCCAGCACCCGGGACACCTCCTATAATTCACCCCTCCACTTT.